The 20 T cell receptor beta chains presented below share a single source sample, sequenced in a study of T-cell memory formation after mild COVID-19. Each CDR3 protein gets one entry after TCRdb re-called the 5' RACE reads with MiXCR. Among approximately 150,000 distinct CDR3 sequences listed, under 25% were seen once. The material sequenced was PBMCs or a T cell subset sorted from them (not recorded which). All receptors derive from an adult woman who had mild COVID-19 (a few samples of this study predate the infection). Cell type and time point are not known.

The CDR3 nucleotides are TGCAGCGTTGCTGCCGGGACAGGGGCTAGAGAGACCCAGTACTTC. Its translation: CSVAAGTGARETQYF. V gene TRBV29-1 combines with J gene TRBJ2-5; 10 bases are shared with TRBD1. Germline V CDR1 and CDR2: SQVTM, ANQGSEA. The V gene end was trimmed by 4 bases and the J gene end by 4 bases; junction bases not matched to a gene: 9. There are 15 residues in the CDR3.

The CDR3 DNA is TGTGCCAGCAGTCGGGACAGGGGATTGAACACTGAAGCTTTCTTT. Its protein is CASSRDRGLNTEAFF. The V and J genes are TRBV12-3 or TRBV12-4 and TRBJ1-1; 10 positions agree with TRBD1. The J segment lost 0 bases and the V segment lost 5 bases, leaving 3 bases of the junction unmatched. The CDR3 runs to 15 residues.

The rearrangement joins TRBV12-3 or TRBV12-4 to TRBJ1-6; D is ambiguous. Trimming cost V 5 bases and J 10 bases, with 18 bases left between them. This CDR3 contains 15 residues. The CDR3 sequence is CASSNARGFGSPLHF. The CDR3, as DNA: TGTGCCAGCAGTAATGCACGGGGTTTTGGATCACCCCTCCACTTT.

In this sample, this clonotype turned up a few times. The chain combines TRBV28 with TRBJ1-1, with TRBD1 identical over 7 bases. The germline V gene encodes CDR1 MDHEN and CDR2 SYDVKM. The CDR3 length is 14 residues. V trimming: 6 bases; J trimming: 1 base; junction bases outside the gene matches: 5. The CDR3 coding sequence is TGTGCCAGCAGGTCCCAGGGGGGGAACACTGAAGCTTTCTTT. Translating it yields CASRSQGGNTEAFF.

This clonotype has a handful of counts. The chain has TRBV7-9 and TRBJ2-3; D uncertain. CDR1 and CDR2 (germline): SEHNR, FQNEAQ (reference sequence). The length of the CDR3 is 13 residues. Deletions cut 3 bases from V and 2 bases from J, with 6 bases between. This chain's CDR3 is CASSLWITDTQYF. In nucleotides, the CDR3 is TGTGCCAGCAGCTTGTGGATCACAGATACGCAGTATTTT. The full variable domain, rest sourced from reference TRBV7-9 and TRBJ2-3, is DTGVSQNPRHKITKRGQNVTFRCDPISEHNRLYWYRQTLGQGPEFLTYFQNEAQLEKSRLLSDRFSAERPKGSFSTLEIQRTEQGDSAMYLCASSLWITDTQYFGPGTRLTVL.

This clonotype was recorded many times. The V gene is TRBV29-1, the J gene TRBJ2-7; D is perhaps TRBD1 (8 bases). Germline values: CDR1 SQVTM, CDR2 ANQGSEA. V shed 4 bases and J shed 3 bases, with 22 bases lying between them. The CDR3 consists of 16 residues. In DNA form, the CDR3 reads TGCAGCGTTGGAGGACAGGGCAACCGGGACTACTACGAGCAGTACTTC. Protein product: CSVGGQGNRDYYEQYF.

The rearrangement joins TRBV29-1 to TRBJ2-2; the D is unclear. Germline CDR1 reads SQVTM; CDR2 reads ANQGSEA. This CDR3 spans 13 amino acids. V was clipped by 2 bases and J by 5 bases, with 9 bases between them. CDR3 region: CSVEIWGTGELFF. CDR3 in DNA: TGCAGCGTTGAAATTTGGGGAACCGGGGAGCTGTTTTTT.

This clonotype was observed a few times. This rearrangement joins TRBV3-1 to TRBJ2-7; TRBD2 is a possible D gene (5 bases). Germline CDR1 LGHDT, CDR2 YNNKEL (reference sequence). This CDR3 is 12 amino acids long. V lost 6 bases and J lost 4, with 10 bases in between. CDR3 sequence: CASSYGIYEQYF. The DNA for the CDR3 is TGTGCCAGCAGTTACGGGATTTACGAGCAGTACTTC.

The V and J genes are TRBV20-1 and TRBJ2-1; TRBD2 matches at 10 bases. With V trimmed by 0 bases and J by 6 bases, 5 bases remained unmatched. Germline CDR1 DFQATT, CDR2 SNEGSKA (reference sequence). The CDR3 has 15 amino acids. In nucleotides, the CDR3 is TGCAGTGCTAGAGACGGGACTAGCGATGGCAATGAGCAGTTCTTC. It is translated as CSARDGTSDGNEQFF.

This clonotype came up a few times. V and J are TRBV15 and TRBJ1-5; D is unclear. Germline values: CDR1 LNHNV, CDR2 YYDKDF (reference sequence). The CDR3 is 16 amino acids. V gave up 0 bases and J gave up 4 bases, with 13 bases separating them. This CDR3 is CATSRDSPGLNQPQHF. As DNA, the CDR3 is TGTGCCACCAGCAGAGATAGTCCGGGGTTAAATCAGCCCCAGCATTTT.

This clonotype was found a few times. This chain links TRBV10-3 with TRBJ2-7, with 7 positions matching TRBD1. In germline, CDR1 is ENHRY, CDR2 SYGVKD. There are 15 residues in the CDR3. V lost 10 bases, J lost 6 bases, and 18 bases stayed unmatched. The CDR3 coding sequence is TGTGCCACACGAAACGGGCTCAGGGGGAAGGGCGAGCAGTACTTC. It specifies CATRNGLRGKGEQYF.

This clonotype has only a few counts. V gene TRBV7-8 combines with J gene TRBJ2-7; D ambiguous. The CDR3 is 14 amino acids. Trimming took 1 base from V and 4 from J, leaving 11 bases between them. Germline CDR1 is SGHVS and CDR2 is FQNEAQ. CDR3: CASSLEGYLYEQYF. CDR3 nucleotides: TGTGCCAGCAGCTTAGAGGGTTACCTTTACGAGCAGTACTTC.

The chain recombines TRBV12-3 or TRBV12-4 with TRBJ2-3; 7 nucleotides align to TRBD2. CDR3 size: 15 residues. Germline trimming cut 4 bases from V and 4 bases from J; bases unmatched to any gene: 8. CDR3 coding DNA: TGTGCCAGCAGTTATCGAGGCGGGGGAGCAGATACGCAGTATTTT. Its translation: CASSYRGGGADTQYF.

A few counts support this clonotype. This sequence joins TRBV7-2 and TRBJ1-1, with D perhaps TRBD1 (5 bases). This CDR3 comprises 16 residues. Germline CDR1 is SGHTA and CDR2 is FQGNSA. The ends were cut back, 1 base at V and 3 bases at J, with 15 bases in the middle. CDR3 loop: CASSLGFGGGDTEAFF. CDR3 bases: TGTGCCAGCAGCTTAGGGTTCGGGGGAGGAGACACTGAAGCTTTCTTT.

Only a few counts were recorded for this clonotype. The CDR3 DNA is TGTGCCAGCAGACCACGTCCGGGACAAGCCTACAATGAGCAGTTCTTC. Encoded protein: CASRPRPGQAYNEQFF. This chain connects TRBV27 to TRBJ2-1, with D maybe TRBD1 (6 bases). The germline V gene encodes CDR1 MNHEY and CDR2 SMNVEV (reference sequence). The CDR3 runs 16 residues. V was trimmed by 6 bases and J by 2 bases, leaving 17 bases between them.

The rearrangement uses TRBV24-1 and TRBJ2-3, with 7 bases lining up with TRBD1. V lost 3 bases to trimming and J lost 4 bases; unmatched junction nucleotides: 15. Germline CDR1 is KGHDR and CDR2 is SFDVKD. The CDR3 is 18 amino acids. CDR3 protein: CATSDPAYSFQGADTQYF. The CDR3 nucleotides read TGTGCCACCAGTGATCCGGCATACAGTTTTCAGGGGGCAGATACGCAGTATTTT.

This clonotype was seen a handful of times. The chain's CDR3 is CASSLGLAESYEQYF. The DNA for the CDR3 is TGTGCCAGCAGCCTGGGACTAGCGGAGAGCTACGAGCAGTACTTC. The chain uses TRBV12-3 or TRBV12-4 and TRBJ2-7; 11 bases are a match to TRBD2. The V segment lost 6 bases and the J segment 3 bases; nucleotides outside the gene matches: 7. The CDR3 is 15 amino acids.

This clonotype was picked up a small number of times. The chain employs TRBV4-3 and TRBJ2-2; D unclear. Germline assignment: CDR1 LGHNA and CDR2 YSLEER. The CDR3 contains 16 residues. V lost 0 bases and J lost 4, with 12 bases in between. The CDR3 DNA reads TGCGCCAGCAGCCAAGATCCTAGAGCGACCACCGGGGAGCTGTTTTTT. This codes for CASSQDPRATTGELFF.

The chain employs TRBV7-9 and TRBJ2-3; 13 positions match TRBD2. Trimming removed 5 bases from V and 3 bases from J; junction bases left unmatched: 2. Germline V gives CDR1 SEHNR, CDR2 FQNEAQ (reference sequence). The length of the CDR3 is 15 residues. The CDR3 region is CASSQTSGRTDTQYF. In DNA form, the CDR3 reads TGTGCCAGCAGCCAGACTAGCGGGAGGACAGATACGCAGTATTTT.

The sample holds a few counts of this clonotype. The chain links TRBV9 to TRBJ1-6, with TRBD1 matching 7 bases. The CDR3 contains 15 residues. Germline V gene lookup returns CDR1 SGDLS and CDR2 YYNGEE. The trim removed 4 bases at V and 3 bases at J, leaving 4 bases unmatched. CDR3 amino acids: CASSPRTGYNSPLHF. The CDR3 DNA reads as TGTGCCAGCAGCCCGCGGACAGGCTATAATTCACCCCTCCACTTT.